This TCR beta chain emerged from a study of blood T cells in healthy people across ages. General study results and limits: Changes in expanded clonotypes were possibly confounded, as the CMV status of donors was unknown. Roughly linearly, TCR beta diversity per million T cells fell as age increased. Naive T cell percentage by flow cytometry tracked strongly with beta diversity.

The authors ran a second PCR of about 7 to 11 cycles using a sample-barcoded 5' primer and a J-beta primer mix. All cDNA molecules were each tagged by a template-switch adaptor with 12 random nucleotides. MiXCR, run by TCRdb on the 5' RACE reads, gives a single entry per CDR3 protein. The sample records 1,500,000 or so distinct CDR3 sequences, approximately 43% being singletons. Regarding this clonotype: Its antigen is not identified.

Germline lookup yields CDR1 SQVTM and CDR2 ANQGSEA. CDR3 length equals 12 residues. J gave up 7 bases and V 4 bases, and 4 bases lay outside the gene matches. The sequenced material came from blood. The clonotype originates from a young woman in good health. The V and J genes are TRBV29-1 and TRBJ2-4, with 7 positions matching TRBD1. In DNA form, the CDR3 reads TGCAGCGTTGGAGAACAGGGGAACATTCAGTACTTC. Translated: CSVGEQGNIQYF.